This T cell receptor beta chain was sequenced in a study of identical twins. The study, taken as a whole, reports: The more abundant beta clonotypes in cord blood had fewer insertions, and memory repertoires did not show this.

V lost 3 bases and J 5 bases, leaving 9 bases between the germline ends. The germline gives CDR1 DFQATT, CDR2 SNEGSKA (reference sequence). This CDR3 is 12 amino acids long. A word on this clonotype: Its antigen is unidentified.

After template switching added a universal primer site, the resulting cDNA carried unique molecular identifiers. TCRdb re-called the 5' RACE reads through MiXCR, storing one row per CDR3 protein. Counted here are 1.5 million to 2 million distinct CDR3 sequences, around 33% occurring once; the ten biggest clones make up around 0.3%. The chain couples TRBV20-1 to TRBJ2-3; possible D gene TRBD2, 5 bases. This receptor was taken from a newborn girl in good health. The source material was cord blood. Here the CDR3 DNA reads TGCAGTGCTAGCCCCGCGGGAGATACGCAGTATTTT. Translating gives CSASPAGDTQYF.